This T cell receptor (beta chain) was identified during a study of T cell changes during pregnancy in multiple sclerosis. The germline gives CDR1 SGHRS, CDR2 YFSETQ. V shed 3 bases and J shed 7 bases, with 13 bases lying between them. This CDR3 is built from 13 residues. The table came from immunoSEQ multiplex PCR; TCRdb's copy has only in-frame clones and leaves some out. The table includes tens of thousands of clones, roughly nine tenths detected once. This TCR came from a female donor with multiple sclerosis, enrolled in a pregnancy study. The chain couples TRBV5-1 to TRBJ1-1; D unresolved. Sequenced here: CD8+ T cells from peripheral blood mononuclear cells, sampled in the first trimester of pregnancy. CDR3 residues: CASSYDIEYEAFF. For the CDR3, the DNA is TGCGCCAGCAGCTATGATATAGAGTATGAAGCTTTCTTT.